Below, 15 T cell receptor beta chains from the same sample are listed, as sequenced in a study of regulatory T cells in long-lasting Graves disease. Time point indicated: newly diagnosed GD, antithyroid drugs for less than 3 months. PBMCs were the source of the RNA used for TCR sequencing. TCR beta libraries were built with iRepertoire HTBI primers and Arm-PCR of CDR3 regions. TCRdb called the multiplex PCR reads again in MiXCR, with one record for every CDR3 protein. The table shows roughly 530,000 distinct CDR3 sequences, with about 16% occurring only once. These data were likewise used in another study, on T cells in Graves' hyperthyroidism and ophthalmopathy.

This sample comprised peripheral blood mononuclear cells (PBMCs), obtained at new diagnosis, from a patient treated with antithyroid drugs. All receptors come from a woman aged 35-65 years with Graves disease.

The sample holds a few counts of this clonotype. The CDR3: CASSMRLGYGGGEQYF. For the CDR3, the DNA is TGTGCCAGCAGCATGCGCCTTGGGTACGGAGGTGGCGAGCAGTACTTC. The chain links TRBV11-3 to TRBJ2-7; TRBD2 might be the D (5 bases). This CDR3 has 16 amino acids. The germline V and J ends were trimmed by 5 bases and 6 bases, with 23 bases remaining between them. Germline V gene data show CDR1 as SGHNT and CDR2 as YENEEA.

This chain joins TRBV28 and TRBJ1-6; 9 bases line up with TRBD1. Germline V gene lookup returns CDR1 MDHEN and CDR2 SYDVKM. This CDR3 has 19 residues. V lost 7 bases to trimming and J lost 0 bases; unmatched junction nucleotides: 13. DNA for the CDR3: TGTGCCAGCACCCCGGGGCACAGGGGGCGCAGCTCCTATAATTCACCCCTCCACTTT. Amino acids: CASTPGHRGRSSYNSPLHF.

This clonotype was recorded many times. As DNA, the CDR3 is TGTGCCAGCAGCTTAGAAGGGGGCTCCTACAATGAGCAGTTCTTC. Protein sequence: CASSLEGGSYNEQFF. The rearrangement joins TRBV11-2 to TRBJ2-1; D perhaps matches TRBD1 (6 bases). From germline, CDR1 is SGHAT and CDR2 FQNNGV. The CDR3 totals 15 residues. With 0 bases removed from V and 0 bases from J, the gap between germline ends came to 6 bases.

On this clonotype: This clone may be a read error of a much larger clone one base away. The rearrangement joins TRBV30 to TRBJ2-3; D ambiguous. The CDR3 length is 11 residues. Germline lookup yields CDR1 GTSNPN and CDR2 SVGIG (reference sequence). CDR3 nucleotide sequence: TGTGCCTGGAGTAGCACAGATACGCGGTATTTT. This codes for CAWSSTDTRYF.

This clonotype occurred many times. J is TRBJ2-1 and V is TRBV14; TRBD2 agrees at 7 bases. This CDR3 is 14 amino acids long. Trimming cost V 2 bases and J 6 bases; bases outside gene matches: 4. The germline gives CDR1 SGHDN, CDR2 FVKESK. In DNA, the CDR3 is TGTGCCAGCAGCCAACCACGGACTAGCAATGAGCAGTTCTTC. It yields the protein CASSQPRTSNEQFF. Variable domain in full (rest from reference TRBV14 and TRBJ2-1): EAGVTQFPSHSVIEKGQTVTLRCDPISGHDNLYWYRRVMGKEIKFLLHFVKESKQDESGMPNNRFLAERTGGTYSTLKVQPAELEDSGVYFCASSQPRTSNEQFFGPGTRLTVL.

The V gene is TRBV4-2, the J gene TRBJ1-1; D possibly corresponds to TRBD1 (6 bases). V lost 4 bases, J lost 1 base, and 19 bases lay in between. This CDR3 has 17 amino acids. Germline CDR1 and CDR2: LGHNA and YNFKEQ. The CDR3 DNA is TGTGCCAGCAGCCCGAGAGACAGGCGCGATACGAACACTGAAGCTTTCTTT. It encodes CASSPRDRRDTNTEAFF.

This clonotype occurred many times. The J gene is TRBJ1-4, the V gene TRBV10-3; 10 bases map to TRBD1. Per germline, CDR1 ENHRY and CDR2 SYGVKD. With 5 bases clipped from V and 5 bases from J, the junction kept 11 bases outside the gene matches. The CDR3 is 17 amino acids. The CDR3 DNA follows: TGTGCCATCAGTCCTGGACAGGGGGGGTTCGGGAATGAAAAACTGTTTTTT. Encoded protein: CAISPGQGGFGNEKLFF.

A note on this clonotype: With a much larger clone just one base away, this may be a read error. This sequence joins TRBV7-9 and TRBJ2-5; TRBD1 is a possible D gene (6 bases). Per germline, CDR1 SEHNR and CDR2 FQNEAQ (reference sequence). This CDR3 is built from 17 residues. The CDR3 DNA sequence: TGTGCCAGCAGCTTAGCGTTGGGACACCGATCGAGAGAGACCCGGTACTTC. This sequence encodes CASSLALGHRSRETRYF.

This clonotype was counted a few times. V usage is TRBV24-1 and J usage is TRBJ2-1; 9 nucleotides match TRBD2. V was clipped by 4 bases and J by 7 bases; unmatched bases: 13. The CDR3 loop spans 17 amino acids. The germline CDR1 and CDR2 sequences are KGHDR and SFDVKD. CDR3 protein: CATSERQGLATLNEQFF. CDR3 in DNA: TGTGCCACCAGTGAGCGACAGGGACTAGCTACATTAAATGAGCAGTTCTTC.

This clonotype was seen at least ten times. The chain combines TRBV2 with TRBJ1-1; 11 positions agree with TRBD1. The germline V gene encodes CDR1 SNHLY and CDR2 FYNNEI. CDR3 length equals 14 residues. V shed 5 bases and J 4 bases; nucleotides not matched to a gene: 3. The CDR3 DNA follows: TGTGCCAGCAGTCCCGGGACAGGGGGCACTGAAGCTTTCTTT. This translates into CASSPGTGGTEAFF.

This clonotype has ten or more counts. The chain joins TRBV6-1 to TRBJ2-3; D gene unclear. CDR3 size: 13 residues. V lost 2 bases and J 8 bases, leaving 11 bases between the germline ends. CDR1 and CDR2 from the germline V gene are MNHNS and SASEGT. CDR3 loop: CASSESLGSTQYF. In DNA form, the CDR3 reads TGTGCCAGCAGTGAATCTCTGGGTAGTACGCAGTATTTT.

The sample holds a few counts of this clonotype. The chain carries TRBV2 and TRBJ1-5; 7 bases match TRBD1. This CDR3 spans 17 amino acids. The germline gives CDR1 SNHLY, CDR2 FYNNEI. With V trimmed by 6 bases and J by 4 bases, 15 bases remained unmatched. This CDR3 reads CASRGGGGQARNQPQHF. CDR3 DNA: TGTGCCAGCAGAGGCGGAGGGGGCCAAGCCCGTAATCAGCCCCAGCATTTT.

The chain combines TRBV4-1 with TRBJ2-5; TRBD2 matches at 7 bases. Germline values: CDR1 MGHRA, CDR2 YSYEKL. The J segment lost 5 bases and the V segment lost 6 bases, leaving 12 bases of the junction unmatched. This CDR3 has 15 residues. For the CDR3, the DNA is TGCGCCAGCAGTCGACTGCGGGGGTTGAAGGAGACCCAGTACTTC. It encodes CASSRLRGLKETQYF.

The chain uses TRBV7-3 and TRBJ1-5, with unresolved D. Trimming took 1 base from V and 3 from J, leaving 13 bases between them. The CDR3 contains 16 residues. Germline CDR1 is SGHTA and CDR2 is FQGTGA. The CDR3 region is CASSLRWSGLNQPQHF. The CDR3 DNA follows: TGTGCCAGCAGCTTAAGATGGTCGGGCCTCAATCAGCCCCAGCATTTT.

This clonotype occurred many times. The chain carries TRBV11-2 and TRBJ2-4, with no clear D. The CDR3 consists of 13 residues. CDR1 is SGHAT, CDR2 FQNNGV, per germline. Trimming left V 6 bases short and J 5 bases short, with 11 bases between. The CDR3 loop reads CASSPIRQNIQYF. The CDR3 nucleotides read TGTGCCAGCAGTCCAATTAGGCAAAACATTCAGTACTTC.